Below, 23 T cell receptor beta chains from the same sample are listed, as sequenced in a study of beta chain features in type 1 diabetes. Whole-study findings and limits: TCRB CDR3 length was moderately but significantly reduced in all four CD4+ subsets of Type 1 diabetes patients.

The antigens of these receptors remain unknown. The isolated RNA, all of it, was reverse transcribed, so expressed TCRB transcripts were what got sequenced. TCRdb's copy holds only in-frame clones and misses some; the assay was immunoSEQ multiplex PCR. The data hold some 640,000 clones, with around 15% observed a single time. The material sequenced was naive CD4+ T cells from blood. Every receptor here comes from a man aged 18 to 30 with type 1 diabetes.

The chain uses TRBV19 and TRBJ2-3, with D possibly being TRBD1 (6 bases). The germline V and J ends were trimmed by 6 bases and 2 bases, with 12 bases remaining between them. Germline V lookup: CDR1 LNHDA, CDR2 SQIVND (reference sequence). The CDR3 has 14 amino acids. CDR3 protein: CASSPTGSTDTQYF. CDR3 nucleotide sequence: TGTGCCAGTAGCCCTACAGGGTCCACAGATACGCAGTATTTT.

This clone was detected only a few times. The chain carries TRBV4-3 and TRBJ1-1; D ambiguous. This CDR3 comprises 12 residues. CDR1 and CDR2 from the germline V gene are LGHNA and YSLEER. Trimming removed 0 bases from V and 10 bases from J, with 9 bases in between. CDR3 loop: CASSQDLSPAFF. CDR3 nucleotide sequence: TGCGCCAGCAGCCAAGATCTTTCTCCAGCTTTCTTT.

Only a few counts were recorded for this clone. The chain carries TRBV5-6 and TRBJ2-3; D may be TRBD2 (6 bases). The CDR3 is made up of 14 amino acids. Looked up from germline, CDR1 is SGHDT and CDR2 is YYEEEE. The V gene lost 4 bases and the J gene lost 4 bases, with 13 bases spanning the gap. DNA for the CDR3: TGTGCCAGCAGCCAAAGGACTACCGCAGATACGCAGTATTTT. It yields the protein CASSQRTTADTQYF.

A few counts support this clone. This chain's CDR3 is CASSHGQGHEQYF. Here the CDR3 DNA reads TGCGCCAGCAGTCATGGACAGGGCCACGAGCAGTACTTC. The chain uses TRBV23-1 and TRBJ2-7; TRBD1 matches 8 bases. TRBV23-1 is reported as an ORF; its role is uncertain. V shed 3 bases and J 5 bases; nucleotides not matched to a gene: 3. CDR3 length equals 13 residues.

This clone was seen more than once but under ten times. The chain links TRBV10-3 to TRBJ2-1; D might be TRBD1 (5 bases). CDR1 is ENHRY and CDR2 is SYGVKD in the germline V gene. Trimming pared 3 bases from V and 5 bases from J, leaving 11 bases between. This CDR3 spans 14 amino acids. CDR3: CAISDGQGNNEQFF. CDR3 nucleotide sequence: TGTGCCATCAGTGACGGGCAGGGAAACAATGAGCAGTTCTTC.

This clone has a handful of counts. The CDR3, as DNA: TGTGCCAGCAGCTTAGCAGGGAGAAACACTGAAGCTTTCTTT. This sequence encodes CASSLAGRNTEAFF. The chain uses TRBV7-9 and TRBJ1-1; D is unresolved. CDR3 size: 14 residues. Germline V lookup: CDR1 SEHNR, CDR2 FQNEAQ (reference sequence). V was trimmed by 0 bases and J by 2 bases, leaving 7 bases between them.

Only a few counts were recorded for this clone. The chain joins TRBV5-1 to TRBJ2-4; 8 positions match TRBD1. The CDR3 is made up of 13 amino acids. The germline V gene encodes CDR1 SGHRS and CDR2 YFSETQ. Unmatched junction bases numbered 3, after V lost 3 bases and J lost 7 bases. The CDR3 region is CASSSGQGNIQYF. The CDR3 DNA reads as TGCGCCAGCAGCTCCGGACAGGGTAACATTCAGTACTTC. Combining the CDR3 with reference TRBV5-1 and TRBJ2-4 gives the whole variable domain KAGVTQTPRYLIKTRGQQVTLSCSPISGHRSVSWYQQTPGQGLQFLFEYFSETQRNKGNFPGRFSGRQFSNSRSEMNVSTLELGDSALYLCASSSGQGNIQYFGAGTRLSVL.

V usage is TRBV28 and J usage is TRBJ2-5; 16 positions match TRBD2. The length of the CDR3 is 14 residues. The trim removed 8 bases at V and 9 bases at J, leaving 6 bases unmatched. Germline V lookup: CDR1 MDHEN, CDR2 SYDVKM. The CDR3 region is CASRPGLAGGAQYF. The CDR3 region has the DNA TGTGCCAGCCGGCCGGGACTAGCGGGAGGGGCCCAGTACTTC.

The chain combines TRBV5-1 with TRBJ2-5; 9 bases map to TRBD1. The trim removed 0 bases at V and 5 bases at J, leaving 5 bases unmatched. The germline V gene has CDR1 SGHRS and CDR2 YFSETQ. This CDR3 is built from 15 residues. The CDR3 sequence: CASSLDPGQGETQYF. The CDR3 nucleotides read TGCGCCAGCAGCTTGGATCCGGGACAGGGCGAGACCCAGTACTTC.

This clone has only a few counts. V and J are TRBV30 and TRBJ1-3; unclear D gene. The CDR3 runs 12 residues. Germline loops: CDR1 GTSNPN, CDR2 SVGIG (reference sequence). V was shortened by 0 bases and J by 5 bases, with 5 bases between the two germline ends. CDR3 in DNA: TGTGCCTGGAGTGTAATTAGAAACACCATATATTTT. Protein product: CAWSVIRNTIYF.

There are a few counts of this clone. The chain recombines TRBV7-2 with TRBJ2-7; tentatively, D is TRBD1 or TRBD2 (6 bases each). Trimming took 5 bases from V and 7 from J, leaving 18 bases between them. This CDR3 is 14 amino acids long. Germline assignment: CDR1 SGHTA and CDR2 FQGNSA. The CDR3 DNA reads as TGTGCCAGCAGCATTTCCACAGGGAGGCCAGAGCAGTACTTC. Translated, it gives CASSISTGRPEQYF.

The chain links TRBV13 to TRBJ2-3; D perhaps matches TRBD2 (6 bases). The CDR3 runs to 15 residues. CDR1 is PRHDT and CDR2 is FYEKMQ in the germline V gene (reference sequence). V lost 3 bases and J 10 bases, leaving 20 bases between the germline ends. CDR3 region: CASSFGTSRRVAQYF. The CDR3 DNA reads TGTGCCAGCAGCTTTGGGACCTCGAGGAGGGTGGCGCAGTATTTT.

In this sample, this clone turned up a few times. The CDR3, as DNA: TGTGCCAGCAGCTTGTTCGGGCGGGACGGTAACACTGAAGCTTTCTTT. Its protein is CASSLFGRDGNTEAFF. The chain is built from TRBV5-6 and TRBJ1-1; D is perhaps TRBD1 (5 bases). V lost 1 base to trimming and J lost 2 bases, with 15 bases between them. This CDR3 is built from 16 residues. Per germline, CDR1 SGHDT and CDR2 YYEEEE.

In its sample, this clone was seen a few times. This sample includes further DNA sequences coding for the same CDR3. The chain carries TRBV30 and TRBJ1-6; D is undetermined. There are 14 residues in the CDR3. Trimming cost V 0 bases and J 3 bases, with 6 bases left between them. CDR1 and CDR2 (germline): GTSNPN, SVGIG (reference sequence). The CDR3: CAWSVGSYNSPLHF. CDR3 bases: TGTGCCTGGAGTGTAGGGAGCTATAATTCACCCCTCCACTTT.

This clone has a handful of counts. The chain carries TRBV7-6 and TRBJ2-1, with D possibly matching TRBD2 (6 bases). V lost 2 bases, J lost 9 bases, and 17 bases lay in between. Germline V gene sequence: CDR1 SGHVS, CDR2 FNYEAQ. This CDR3 comprises 15 residues. CDR3 region: CASSLNEGGEGEQFF. The CDR3, as DNA: TGTGCCAGCAGCTTAAACGAGGGAGGTGAGGGTGAGCAGTTCTTC. The whole variable domain, filled in from reference TRBV7-6 and TRBJ2-1, reads GAGVSQSPRYKVTKRGQDVALRCDPISGHVSLYWYRQALGQGPEFLTYFNYEAQQDKSGLPNDRFSAERPEGSISTLTIQRTEQRDSAMYRCASSLNEGGEGEQFFGPGTRLTVL.

This clone was detected a few times. This sequence joins TRBV7-2 and TRBJ2-4; a weak D match, TRBD1 (6 bases). The V end was cut by 6 bases, the J end by 5 bases, with 14 bases between. The CDR3 loop spans 14 amino acids. The germline V gene has CDR1 SGHTA and CDR2 FQGNSA. The CDR3 DNA reads as TGTGCCAGCAGACCCGACAGGCTCGAAAACATTCAGTACTTC. Its translation is CASRPDRLENIQYF.

The gene calls are TRBV30 and TRBJ2-3; no clear D. The CDR3 sequence is 15 residues long. V was pared by 1 base and J by 1 base, with 12 bases between. CDR1 is GTSNPN, CDR2 SVGIG, per germline (reference sequence). In DNA form, the CDR3 reads TGTGCCTGGAGTGAGACTCACTTAGGCACAGATACGCAGTATTTT. It specifies CAWSETHLGTDTQYF.

This clone has more than one count but fewer than ten. The CDR3, as DNA: TGTGCCTGGGGAGGACAGGGCTCCTACGAGCAGTACTTC. It yields the protein CAWGGQGSYEQYF. The genes are TRBV30 and TRBJ2-7; TRBD1 aligns across 8 bases. Germline V gene sequence: CDR1 GTSNPN, CDR2 SVGIG (reference sequence). The CDR3 sequence is 13 residues long. Trimming removed 5 bases from V and 0 bases from J; junction bases left unmatched: 3.

This clone has only a few counts. The chain couples TRBV18 to TRBJ2-3, with 7 bases aligning to TRBD2. The CDR3 runs 14 residues. Unmatched junction bases numbered 2, after V lost 3 bases and J lost 2 bases. CDR1 is KGHSH, CDR2 LQKENI, per germline. This CDR3 is CASSPSGTTDTQYF. The DNA of the CDR3 is TGTGCCAGCTCACCGAGCGGGACCACAGATACGCAGTATTTT.

This clone has just a few counts. The genes are TRBV30 and TRBJ1-1; D is unresolved. Per germline, CDR1 GTSNPN and CDR2 SVGIG (reference sequence). V was trimmed by 3 bases and J by 3 bases, leaving 8 bases between them. The CDR3 consists of 12 residues. The CDR3 region is CAWSREYTEAFF. The CDR3 DNA is TGTGCCTGGAGCCGGGAATACACTGAAGCTTTCTTT.

The CDR3 DNA reads as TGTGCCAGCACGTCAGGAATCATCACAGATACGCAGTATTTT. It translates to CASTSGIITDTQYF. The genes are TRBV6-6 and TRBJ2-3; no definite D call. CDR1 MNHNY and CDR2 SVGAGI come from the germline V gene (reference sequence). V lost 7 bases and J lost 2, with 13 bases in between. The length of the CDR3 is 14 residues.

The V and J genes are TRBV5-4 and TRBJ1-2; D is uncertain. V lost 5 bases and J 4 bases, leaving 18 bases between the germline ends. Germline CDR1 and CDR2: SGHNT and YYREEE (reference sequence). The CDR3 is 15 amino acids. This CDR3 is CASSPRSNEGYGYTF. For the CDR3, the DNA is TGTGCCAGCAGTCCCCGGTCTAACGAGGGCTATGGCTACACCTTC. Variable domain in full (rest from reference TRBV5-4 and TRBJ1-2): ETGVTQSPTHLIKTRGQQVTLRCSSQSGHNTVSWYQQALGQGPQFIFQYYREEENGRGNFPPRFSGLQFPNYSSELNVNALELDDSALYLCASSPRSNEGYGYTFGSGTRLTVV.

Only a few counts were recorded for this clone. The chain links TRBV7-9 to TRBJ2-5; 12 bases are a match to TRBD1. V trimming: 10 bases; J trimming: 3 bases; junction bases outside the gene matches: 6. CDR1 is SEHNR and CDR2 is FQNEAQ in the germline V gene (reference sequence). The CDR3 extends over 14 amino acids. CDR3 in amino acids: CAIGTGGEEETQYF. The CDR3 DNA is TGTGCCATCGGGACAGGGGGCGAGGAAGAGACCCAGTACTTC.